These 13 T cell receptor beta chains share one sample of origin, sequenced in a study of cytomegalovirus exposure and HLA in healthy donors. TCRdb keeps only in-frame clones here, not all; method: immunoSEQ multiplex PCR. Of around 200,000 clones in the sample, approximately 83% were seen once. Sequencing was carried out using PBMCs. Every receptor here comes from a woman aged 18-29 years in good health and CMV-seropositive.

The J gene is TRBJ2-5, the V gene TRBV5-1, with 11 bases that match TRBD1. The CDR3 contains 15 residues. The trim removed 4 bases at V and 5 bases at J, leaving 7 bases unmatched. The germline gives CDR1 SGHRS, CDR2 YFSETQ. The CDR3 DNA follows: TGCGCCAGCAGCCGCCCGGGACAGGGGGGGGAGACCCAGTACTTC. As protein: CASSRPGQGGETQYF.

CDR3 sequence: CATTRGAQYEQYF. The CDR3 DNA sequence: TGTGCCACCACTCGGGGGGCCCAGTACGAGCAGTACTTC. The J gene is TRBJ2-7, the V gene TRBV27, with TRBD2 as a possible D gene (7 bases). The germline V gene encodes CDR1 MNHEY and CDR2 SMNVEV (reference sequence). Trimming stripped 10 bases from V and 4 bases from J, with 17 bases between. The CDR3 is 13 amino acids.

CDR3 loop: CATSSVINEKLFF. As DNA, the CDR3 is TGTGCCACCAGCTCGGTTATTAATGAAAAACTGTTTTTT. This chain connects TRBV15 to TRBJ1-4; no definite D call. Germline CDR1 and CDR2: LNHNV and YYDKDF (reference sequence). This CDR3 spans 13 amino acids. Trimming pared 5 bases from V and 4 bases from J, leaving 8 bases between.

J is TRBJ2-3 and V is TRBV7-2; 8 bases are a match to TRBD2. The J segment lost 0 bases and the V segment lost 3 bases, leaving 5 bases of the junction unmatched. The CDR3 contains 16 residues. Germline V lookup: CDR1 SGHTA, CDR2 FQGNSA. The CDR3 region is CASSFRGGQSTDTQYF. The CDR3 DNA sequence: TGTGCCAGCAGCTTCCGGGGGGGCCAGAGCACAGATACGCAGTATTTT.

The chain joins TRBV18 to TRBJ2-7; 7 positions agree with TRBD1. Trimming at V came to 3 bases and at J to 1 base, leaving 9 bases not matched to a gene. CDR1 is KGHSH and CDR2 is LQKENI in the germline V gene. The CDR3 is 16 residues long. CDR3 sequence (DNA): TGTGCCAGCTCACCTTCGATCCCGACAGGGTCCTACGAGCAGTACTTC. It yields the protein CASSPSIPTGSYEQYF.

This clone appeared once. This chain connects TRBV19 to TRBJ2-3; 8 nucleotides agree with TRBD2. CDR3 length: 14 residues. Trimming removed 8 bases from V and 2 bases from J; junction bases left unmatched: 6. Germline CDR1 LNHDA, CDR2 SQIVND (reference sequence). The CDR3 protein is CASSSGGYTDTQYF. The DNA of the CDR3 is TGTGCCAGTTCAAGCGGGGGTTACACAGATACGCAGTATTTT.

The chain links TRBV9 to TRBJ2-1; 7 bases line up with TRBD1. The length of the CDR3 is 15 residues. The V and J ends lost 3 bases and 2 bases, in that order; junction bases with no gene match: 5. Germline values: CDR1 SGDLS, CDR2 YYNGEE. The CDR3 loop is CASSAGTAPYNEQFF. The CDR3 DNA reads as TGTGCCAGCAGCGCCGGGACAGCGCCCTACAATGAGCAGTTCTTC.

The rearrangement links TRBV7-6 to TRBJ2-3; 9 bases map to TRBD1. V lost 3 bases, J lost 4 bases, and 5 bases stayed unmatched. This CDR3 spans 15 amino acids. CDR1 and CDR2 (germline): SGHVS, FNYEAQ. The CDR3 DNA reads as TGTGCCAGCAGCTTGGGGACAGGGTTGGCAGATACGCAGTATTTT. Residues: CASSLGTGLADTQYF. The variable domain in full, with the rest retrieved from reference TRBV7-6 and TRBJ2-3, is GAGVSQSPRYKVTKRGQDVALRCDPISGHVSLYWYRQALGQGPEFLTYFNYEAQQDKSGLPNDRFSAERPEGSISTLTIQRTEQRDSAMYRCASSLGTGLADTQYFGPGTRLTVL.

This chain joins TRBV6-5 and TRBJ1-2; 7 nucleotides line up with TRBD1. Germline trimming cut 6 bases from V and 4 bases from J; bases unmatched to any gene: 11. CDR1 and CDR2 from the germline V gene are MNHEY and SVGAGI. The CDR3 spans 15 residues. CDR3 region: CASRRSQGYGYGYTF. The CDR3 DNA sequence: TGTGCCAGCAGGAGATCACAGGGGTATGGCTATGGCTACACCTTC.

Remarks on this clone: This sample includes further DNA sequences coding for the same CDR3. The rearrangement joins TRBV5-1 to TRBJ1-2; 11 bases are shared with TRBD1. After removal of 4 bases from V and 5 bases from J, the junction contained 4 bases not matched to a gene. Germline CDR1 is SGHRS and CDR2 is YFSETQ. The CDR3 spans 14 residues. The CDR3, as DNA: TGCGCCAGCAGCACGGGACAGGGGGAATATGGCTACACCTTC. This translates into CASSTGQGEYGYTF. Based on the CDR3 plus reference TRBV5-1 and TRBJ1-2, the full variable domain is KAGVTQTPRYLIKTRGQQVTLSCSPISGHRSVSWYQQTPGQGLQFLFEYFSETQRNKGNFPGRFSGRQFSNSRSEMNVSTLELGDSALYLCASSTGQGEYGYTFGSGTRLTVV.

The chain links TRBV7-3 to TRBJ2-3, with D possibly TRBD2 on 5 matching bases. Germline V gene sequence: CDR1 SGHTA, CDR2 FQGTGA. This CDR3 has 15 residues. V lost 3 bases, J lost 6 bases, and 16 bases lay in between. The CDR3 sequence is CASSFPGRVRDTQYF. DNA of the CDR3: TGTGCCAGCAGCTTTCCTGGGCGGGTGAGGGATACGCAGTATTTT.

V gene TRBV27 combines with J gene TRBJ2-5; tentative D call: TRBD1 (5 bases). The CDR3 is made up of 13 amino acids. Trimming left V 7 bases short and J 5 bases short, with 14 bases between. Germline lookup yields CDR1 MNHEY and CDR2 SMNVEV (reference sequence). The CDR3 here is CASKVVNRETQYF. In DNA form, the CDR3 reads TGTGCCAGCAAAGTCGTCAACAGGGAGACCCAGTACTTC.

This chain connects TRBV5-4 to TRBJ2-7, with a possible D match to TRBD1 (5 bases). Per the germline V gene, CDR1 is SGHNT and CDR2 is YYREEE (reference sequence). This CDR3 is built from 12 residues. Trimming removed 4 bases at V and 0 bases at J, with 5 bases between. CDR3 protein: CASSQGSYEQYF. Written as DNA, the CDR3 is TGTGCCAGCAGCCAGGGCTCCTACGAGCAGTACTTC.